This TCR beta chain appears in the sequencing data of a study of regulatory T cells in long-lasting Graves disease. Background on the study: Antithyroid drug exposure in newly diagnosed Graves' patients had lasted under 3 months.

Study results and caveats: Persistent disease was associated with favored TRBV28 usage and with favored use of TRBJ1-2 and TRBJ2-5.

CDR3-region Arm-PCR and iRepertoire HTBI primers produced the TCR beta libraries. TCRdb called the multiplex PCR reads again in MiXCR, with one record for every CDR3 protein. The table shows 440,000 or so distinct CDR3 sequences, with just under 15% occurring only once. This clonotype was counted many times. Its matching antigen is unknown. Germline CDR1 is LGHDT and CDR2 is YNNKEL (reference sequence). With 4 bases removed from V and 8 bases from J, the gap between germline ends came to 20 bases. The length of the CDR3 is 15 residues. Time point defined: newly diagnosed GD, antithyroid drugs for less than 3 months. Scientists built the TCR library using RNA that was extracted from PBMCs. These sequences were also reported in another study, on T cells in Graves' hyperthyroidism and ophthalmopathy. This second report adds: The primer set for the first-round RT-PCR of the TCR CDR3 was HTBI. In simple terms, a model built on 13 V-J features told ophthalmopathy apart from stable hyperthyroidism.

The V and J genes are TRBV3-1 and TRBJ1-2; maybe TRBD1 (5 bases). The sequencing used peripheral blood mononuclear cells (PBMCs), collected at new diagnosis, from a patient treated with antithyroid drugs. This receptor was obtained from a woman younger than 45 with Graves disease. Here the CDR3 reads CASSPNRNGRVGYTF. The CDR3 bases are TGTGCCAGCAGCCCTAATCGTAATGGCAGGGTAGGCTACACCTTC. The full variable domain, its missing parts supplied by reference TRBV3-1 and TRBJ1-2, is DTAVSQTPKYLVTQMGNDKSIKCEQNLGHDTMYWYKQDSKKFLKIMFSYNNKELIINETVPNRFSPKSPDKAHLNLHINSLELGDSAVYFCASSPNRNGRVGYTFGSGTRLTVV.